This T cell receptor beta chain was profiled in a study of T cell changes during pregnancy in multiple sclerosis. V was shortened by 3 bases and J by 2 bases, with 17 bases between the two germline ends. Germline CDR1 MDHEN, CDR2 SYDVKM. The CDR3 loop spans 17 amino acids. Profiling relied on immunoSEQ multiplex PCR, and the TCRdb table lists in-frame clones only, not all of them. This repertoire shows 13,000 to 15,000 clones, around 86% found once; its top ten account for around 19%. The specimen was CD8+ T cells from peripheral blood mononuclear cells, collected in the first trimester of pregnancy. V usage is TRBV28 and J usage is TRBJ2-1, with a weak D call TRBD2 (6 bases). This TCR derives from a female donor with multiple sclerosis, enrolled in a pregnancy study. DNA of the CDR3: TGTGCCAGCAGTTTTGAGAGTCCGGGACTCCCCTACAATGAGCAGTTCTTC. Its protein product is CASSFESPGLPYNEQFF.